Below are 24 T cell receptor beta chains sequenced from a single sample in a study of shared clonotypes between healthy human individuals. The table came from immunoSEQ multiplex PCR; TCRdb's copy has only in-frame clones and leaves some out. This table has some 2,000,000 clones, approximately 94% appearing once. Sequences were obtained from naive CD4+ T cells sorted from blood. Subset described: CD45RA+ positively selected. The receptor set was obtained from a man between 18 and 29 years old in good health.

In its sample, this clone was seen once. This chain connects TRBV2 to TRBJ2-2, with 9 bases matching TRBD1. Germline V gene data show CDR1 as SNHLY and CDR2 as FYNNEI. The CDR3 totals 15 residues. Trimming took 8 bases from V and 0 from J; bases not matched to a gene: 4. CDR3 in amino acids: CASGWTGANTGELFF. Written as DNA, the CDR3 is TGTGCCAGCGGATGGACAGGGGCGAACACCGGGGAGCTGTTTTTT. Together with reference TRBV2 and TRBJ2-2, the CDR3 gives the full variable domain: EPEVTQTPSHQVTQMGQEVILRCVPISNHLYFYWYRQILGQKVEFLVSFYNNEISEKSEIFDDQFSVERPDGSNFTLKIRSTKLEDSAMYFCASGWTGANTGELFFGEGSRLTVL.

CDR3 nucleotides: TGTGCCACTTATGGACGGGCGAACACTGAAGCTTTCTTT. Protein product: CATYGRANTEAFF. V and J are TRBV6-6 and TRBJ1-1, with D hard to call. The CDR3 is 13 amino acids. V lost 10 bases and J lost 1, with 13 bases in between. Germline CDR1 is MNHNY and CDR2 is SVGAGI (reference sequence).

In nucleotides, the CDR3 is TGTGCCAGTATACGATTTGGTGAAGCTTTCTTT. Protein product: CASIRFGEAFF. The chain carries TRBV19 and TRBJ1-1; D not resolved. CDR3 length: 11 residues. V gave up 7 bases and J gave up 7 bases, with 10 bases separating them. Germline V CDR1 and CDR2: LNHDA, SQIVND (reference sequence).

The chain uses TRBV6-1 and TRBJ1-2; tentatively, D is TRBD1 (5 bases). Trimming took 2 bases from V and 4 from J, leaving 14 bases between them. Looked up from germline, CDR1 is MNHNS and CDR2 is SASEGT. This CDR3 region has 15 residues. The CDR3: CASSESPGRPYGYTF. The CDR3, as DNA: TGTGCCAGCAGTGAATCCCCGGGGCGGCCCTATGGCTACACCTTC.

The V and J genes are TRBV11-2 and TRBJ2-2; D unclear. Germline lookup yields CDR1 SGHAT and CDR2 FQNNGV. V dropped 5 bases and J dropped 5 bases, with 3 bases sitting between them. The CDR3 consists of 11 residues. The CDR3 DNA is TGTGCCAGCAGCGTTACCGGGGAGCTGTTTTTT. As protein: CASSVTGELFF.

The rearrangement links TRBV5-5 to TRBJ2-7; 12 bases line up with TRBD1. CDR1 is SGHKS and CDR2 is YYEKEE in the germline V gene (reference sequence). The CDR3 length is 16 residues. V was clipped by 0 bases and J by 6 bases; unmatched bases: 7. The DNA for the CDR3 is TGTGCCAGCAGCTTGGCCCCGGGACAGGGGGCGGCCGAGCAGTACTTC. It translates to CASSLAPGQGAAEQYF.

This chain links TRBV4-1 with TRBJ1-3; D unclear. Trimming cost V 1 base and J 2 bases, with 6 bases left between them. Germline V gene sequence: CDR1 MGHRA, CDR2 YSYEKL. The CDR3 covers 14 residues. The CDR3 nucleotides read TGCGCCAGCAGCCAAGTGGCAGCTGGAAACACCATATATTTT. Encoded protein: CASSQVAAGNTIYF.

There are a few counts of this clone. This chain connects TRBV11-2 to TRBJ1-1, with D possibly matching TRBD1 (5 bases). CDR1 and CDR2 (germline): SGHAT, FQNNGV. V lost 4 bases and J 7 bases, leaving 7 bases between the germline ends. This CDR3 is built from 11 residues. CDR3 sequence reads: CASSSGHEAFF. The CDR3 DNA reads as TGTGCCAGCAGCTCAGGGCATGAAGCTTTCTTT. The whole variable domain, filled in from reference TRBV11-2 and TRBJ1-1, reads EAGVAQSPRYKIIEKRQSVAFWCNPISGHATLYWYQQILGQGPKLLIQFQNNGVVDDSQLPKDRFSAERLKGVDSTLKIQPAKLEDSAVYLCASSSGHEAFFGQGTRLTVV.

The V gene is TRBV9, the J gene TRBJ2-3; TRBD1 matches 8 bases. The CDR3 extends over 16 amino acids. V shed 4 bases, J shed 0 bases, and the junction held 7 bases outside the gene matches. CDR1 is SGDLS, CDR2 YYNGEE, per germline. The CDR3 region has the DNA TGTGCCAGCAGCCCACTGACAGGGGCTAGCACAGATACGCAGTATTTT. Translation gives CASSPLTGASTDTQYF.

The genes are TRBV27 and TRBJ2-7; 13 bases match TRBD2. Germline CDR1 and CDR2: MNHEY and SMNVEV (reference sequence). With 4 bases clipped from V and 1 base from J, the junction kept 4 bases outside the gene matches. This CDR3 is 16 amino acids long. This CDR3 is CASSSPTSGGSYEQYF. CDR3 sequence (DNA): TGTGCCAGCAGTTCACCGACTAGCGGGGGGTCCTACGAGCAGTACTTC.

This chain links TRBV7-2 with TRBJ2-3; a weak D match, TRBD1 (5 bases). The V gene's germline CDR1 is SGHTA and CDR2 FQGNSA. CDR3 length: 14 residues. Trimming took 1 base from V and 4 from J, leaving 9 bases between them. The CDR3 here is CASSLVQGADTQYF. CDR3 nucleotide sequence: TGTGCCAGCAGCTTAGTTCAGGGCGCAGATACGCAGTATTTT.

A remark on this clone: The same CDR3 also results from other DNA sequences found in this sample. This rearrangement joins TRBV6-6 to TRBJ2-5; D remains unclear. The CDR3 has 13 residues. V shed 2 bases and J shed 1 base, with 5 bases lying between them. Germline CDR1 MNHNY, CDR2 SVGAGI (reference sequence). CDR3 sequence reads: CASSYGPQETQYF. The CDR3 DNA is TGTGCCAGCAGTTACGGGCCCCAAGAGACCCAGTACTTC.

The J gene is TRBJ2-5, the V gene TRBV19; TRBD2 matches at 11 bases. The CDR3 is made up of 15 amino acids. Germline trimming cut 7 bases from V and 5 bases from J; bases unmatched to any gene: 9. The germline V gene has CDR1 LNHDA and CDR2 SQIVND (reference sequence). For the CDR3, the DNA is TGTGCCAGTACTCCTACTAGCGGGGGCGGGGAGACCCAGTACTTC. Encoded protein: CASTPTSGGGETQYF.

This rearrangement joins TRBV10-1 to TRBJ2-7; no firm D call. Germline values: CDR1 WNHNN, CDR2 SYGVQD (reference sequence). V shed 3 bases and J shed 5 bases, with 11 bases lying between them. CDR3 length: 13 residues. The CDR3 reads CASSDRLSNEQYF. The CDR3 region has the DNA TGCGCCAGCAGTGACCGACTTTCTAACGAGCAGTACTTC.

The V call is TRBV5-6, the J call TRBJ1-1; a weak D match, TRBD1 (6 bases). Trimming took off 1 base at V and 0 bases at J, with 7 bases between the two ends. Germline values: CDR1 SGHDT, CDR2 YYEEEE. The CDR3 consists of 14 residues. The CDR3 nucleotides read TGTGCCAGCAGCTTGACAGGGATGAACACTGAAGCTTTCTTT. This sequence encodes CASSLTGMNTEAFF.

The gene calls are TRBV6-1 and TRBJ1-1; D is ambiguous. This CDR3 spans 14 amino acids. V dropped 6 bases and J dropped 1 base, with 12 bases sitting between them. CDR1 MNHNS and CDR2 SASEGT come from the germline V gene. The CDR3 loop is CASSGAIRNTEAFF. The DNA of the CDR3 is TGTGCCAGCAGCGGAGCCATTAGGAACACTGAAGCTTTCTTT.

The chain uses TRBV13 and TRBJ2-7; 7 nucleotides match TRBD1. The germline CDR1 and CDR2 sequences are PRHDT and FYEKMQ (reference sequence). The CDR3 runs to 14 residues. Unmatched junction bases numbered 8, after V lost 6 bases and J lost 3 bases. The CDR3 DNA reads as TGTGCCAGCAGACTGACAGGGAGCAGCTACGAGCAGTACTTC. It yields the protein CASRLTGSSYEQYF.

This clone was seen just once. V gene TRBV4-1 combines with J gene TRBJ1-2; weak D call: TRBD1 (5 bases). The CDR3 runs to 16 residues. Germline V gene lookup returns CDR1 MGHRA and CDR2 YSYEKL. V lost 4 bases and J 3 bases, leaving 18 bases between the germline ends. CDR3 in DNA: TGCGCCAGCAGCCCTTGGAGGGCAGGGAGTGACTATGGCTACACCTTC. This encodes CASSPWRAGSDYGYTF.

The chain is built from TRBV18 and TRBJ2-1, with 11 bases aligning to TRBD2. CDR1 is KGHSH and CDR2 is LQKENI in the germline V gene. V lost 2 bases, J lost 8 bases, and 5 bases stayed unmatched. This CDR3 comprises 15 residues. The CDR3, as DNA: TGTGCCAGCTCACCATTAGCGGGGGGGCAGTATGAGCAGTTCTTC. It encodes CASSPLAGGQYEQFF.

This sequence joins TRBV11-2 and TRBJ2-3, with TRBD2 matching 11 bases. With 3 bases clipped from V and 6 bases from J, the junction kept 5 bases outside the gene matches. Germline loops: CDR1 SGHAT, CDR2 FQNNGV. This CDR3 has 15 residues. The CDR3: CASSFLSGRVDTQYF. DNA of the CDR3: TGTGCCAGCAGCTTTCTTAGCGGGAGGGTGGATACGCAGTATTTT.

The V gene is TRBV6-5, the J gene TRBJ2-3; the D is unclear. Trimming stripped 0 bases from V and 8 bases from J, with 15 bases between. Germline-derived CDR1 and CDR2 are MNHEY and SVGAGI. The CDR3 covers 15 residues. CDR3 residues: CASSYSNVASGTQYF. DNA for the CDR3: TGTGCCAGCAGTTACTCGAATGTCGCATCCGGTACGCAGTATTTT.

This sequence joins TRBV9 and TRBJ2-7; 10 bases match TRBD2. Germline CDR1 is SGDLS and CDR2 is YYNGEE. V was pared by 0 bases and J by 1 base, with 4 bases of the junction left unmatched. CDR3 length: 16 residues. The CDR3 loop reads CASSVGSSGSSYEQYF. The CDR3 nucleotides read TGTGCCAGCAGCGTAGGGTCTAGCGGGAGTTCCTACGAGCAGTACTTC.

The chain joins TRBV5-1 to TRBJ2-2; 8 bases line up with TRBD1. V lost 3 bases and J lost 6; bases outside the gene matches: 4. There are 14 residues in the CDR3. Germline-derived CDR1 and CDR2 are SGHRS and YFSETQ. Written as DNA, the CDR3 is TGCGCCAGCAGCTCCCAGGGGGCGGCCGGGGAGCTGTTTTTT. The encoded protein is CASSSQGAAGELFF.

A word on this clone: The junction does not match germline at one end; this may be a read error. J is TRBJ1-6 and V is TRBV27; weak D call: TRBD1 (5 bases). The CDR3 length is 16 residues. Germline assignment: CDR1 MNHEY and CDR2 SMNVEV (reference sequence). As DNA, the CDR3 is TGTGCCAGCAGTATATCCCCCGGGACTTCAAATTCACCCCTCCACTTT. Protein product: CASSISPGTSNSPLHF.